This TCR beta chain was documented in a study of T cell repertoires and Cas9 in healthy adults. For the study at large: Characterization of SpCas9-reactive CD4 and CD8 T cells covered multi-effector potency, cytotoxicity and lineage. Study findings and constraints: SpCas9-reactive regulatory T cells reportedly mitigated SpCas9-reactive effector T cells in vitro.

As for this clone: Antigen: not known.

TCRdb's table, derived via immunoSEQ multiplex PCR, lists solely in-frame clones and lacks some. The sample carries some 15,000 clones, approximately 89% recorded once. This CDR3 contains 11 residues. Trimming removed 3 bases from V and 10 bases from J, with 12 bases in between. Germline-derived CDR1 and CDR2 are DFQATT and SNEGSKA (reference sequence). Sequencing was done on a sample of Tregs (CD4+, CD25+, CD127-, CD137-, CD154-) from PBMCs; culture status not recorded. The sequence was obtained from a human donor in good health. This chain uses TRBV20-1 with TRBJ1-1; a possible D gene is TRBD1 (5 bases). The CDR3 protein is CSASNRGIAFF. As DNA, the CDR3 is TGCAGTGCTAGCAATCGGGGGATAGCTTTCTTT.